These 14 T cell receptor beta chains were all obtained from the same sample, sequenced in a study of T cell clonotyping in hematopoietic cell transplantation. The time point: recipient sample about 28 days before transplant, after cytoreduction. Some clones are missing from TCRdb's copy, which holds only in-frame ones; the method was immunoSEQ multiplex PCR. The sample shows around 16,000 clones, approximately 93% of them seen only once. Source: peripheral blood mononuclear cells, taken before stem cell transplant. The receptors here all came from a man aged 18 to 35 with biphenotypic leukemia. Some clones in this sample may be carry-over from other donors' samples.

J is TRBJ2-7 and V is TRBV5-6, with D perhaps TRBD1 (6 bases). Deletions cut 1 base from V and 2 bases from J, with 7 bases between. Germline loops: CDR1 SGHDT, CDR2 YYEEEE. This CDR3 is 13 amino acids long. The CDR3 spells CASSLNRAYEQYF. In nucleotides, the CDR3 is TGTGCCAGCAGCTTGAACAGGGCCTACGAGCAGTACTTC.

This clone appeared a single time. The gene calls are TRBV19 and TRBJ2-5; D remains ambiguous. V lost 4 bases and J 1 base, leaving 10 bases between the germline ends. This CDR3 contains 14 residues. Germline V CDR1 and CDR2: LNHDA, SQIVND (reference sequence). CDR3 nucleotide sequence: TGTGCCAGTAGTACAGAGCCTACCCAAGAGACCCAGTACTTC. Translating gives CASSTEPTQETQYF.

This rearrangement joins TRBV7-8 to TRBJ2-7; TRBD2 is a possible D gene (5 bases). CDR3 length: 17 residues. V was trimmed by 5 bases and J by 0 bases, leaving 20 bases between them. The germline V gene has CDR1 SGHVS and CDR2 FQNEAQ. The CDR3 sequence is CASSPFRLADNSYEQYF. The CDR3 DNA is TGTGCCAGCAGCCCATTCCGGCTAGCTGACAACTCCTACGAGCAGTACTTC.

This chain links TRBV12-5 with TRBJ2-1, with D maybe TRBD2 (5 bases). This CDR3 has 13 amino acids. Germline CDR1 reads LGHNT; CDR2 reads FRNRAP. Trimming stripped 9 bases from V and 5 bases from J, with 14 bases between. The CDR3 spells CASTGVGNNEQFF. The CDR3 DNA sequence: TGTGCTAGCACCGGGGTGGGGAACAATGAGCAGTTCTTC.

The V and J genes are TRBV6-5 and TRBJ2-7; perhaps TRBD2 as D (5 bases). Germline loops: CDR1 MNHEY, CDR2 SVGAGI. This CDR3 has 13 residues. Trimming stripped 6 bases from V and 1 base from J, with 10 bases between. In DNA form, the CDR3 reads TGTGCCAGCAGCGGGGAGCGGTCCTACGAGCAGTACTTC. It is translated as CASSGERSYEQYF.

The chain combines TRBV6-1 with TRBJ1-6; D uncertain. Trimming shortened V by 4 bases and J by 7 bases, and 17 bases separated the two germline ends. The CDR3 loop spans 16 amino acids. Germline-derived CDR1 and CDR2 are MNHNS and SASEGT. The DNA of the CDR3 is TGTGCCAGCAGTGGAGGCCAGCCTGTTCGGAATTCACCCCTCCACTTT. It yields the protein CASSGGQPVRNSPLHF.

Details on this clone: Germline is not matched at one junction end, which may reflect a read error. The gene calls are TRBV7-2 and TRBJ1-2; 7 bases are a match to TRBD1. CDR1 is SGHTA, CDR2 FQGNSA, per germline. CDR3 size: 11 residues. CDR3 sequence reads: CASSLGVGTAF. Written as DNA, the CDR3 is TGTGCCAGCAGCTTAGGGGTCGGGACAGCCTTC.

The J gene is TRBJ1-3, the V gene TRBV11-2, with a tentative D call TRBD1 (5 bases). The germline gives CDR1 SGHAT, CDR2 FQNNGV. The ends were cut back, 5 bases at V and 8 bases at J, with 13 bases in the middle. The CDR3 extends over 13 amino acids. CDR3 bases: TGTGCCAGCAGCCCAGATCAGGGACACACCATATATTTT. The encoded protein is CASSPDQGHTIYF.

This clone was detected only once. V and J are TRBV2 and TRBJ2-5; D may be TRBD1 (6 bases). The V gene's germline CDR1 is SNHLY and CDR2 FYNNEI. Trimming shortened V by 4 bases and J by 5 bases, and 20 bases separated the two germline ends. CDR3 length equals 16 residues. The CDR3 sequence is CASSADLGGVRETQYF. Written as DNA, the CDR3 is TGTGCCAGCAGTGCGGACTTAGGGGGAGTTAGGGAGACCCAGTACTTC.

This chain uses TRBV7-2 with TRBJ1-2; TRBD1 agrees at 9 bases. This CDR3 region has 16 residues. V lost 6 bases to trimming and J lost 8 bases; unmatched junction nucleotides: 16. Per the germline V gene, CDR1 is SGHTA and CDR2 is FQGNSA. The chain's CDR3 is CASSLNRGRTGVGYTF. In DNA, the CDR3 is TGTGCCAGCAGTCTAAACAGGGGGCGGACGGGTGTAGGCTACACCTTC.

The CDR3, as DNA: TGTGCCAGCAGTGGGACGGAGAACACTGAAGCTTTCTTT. Translated, it gives CASSGTENTEAFF. The chain uses TRBV6-5 and TRBJ1-1; D might be TRBD1 (5 bases). Trimming took 5 bases from V and 1 from J, leaving 8 bases between them. The CDR3 is made up of 13 amino acids. The V gene's germline CDR1 is MNHEY and CDR2 SVGAGI.

The chain has TRBV4-3 and TRBJ2-1; TRBD1 matches at 9 bases. This CDR3 has 17 amino acids. CDR1 LGHNA and CDR2 YSLEER come from the germline V gene. V trimming: 4 bases; J trimming: 9 bases; junction bases outside the gene matches: 16. This CDR3 reads CASSPQPSGQGAGEQFF. For the CDR3, the DNA is TGCGCCAGCAGCCCGCAACCCTCGGGACAGGGTGCGGGTGAGCAGTTCTTC.

This clone was counted a single time. This rearrangement joins TRBV6-5 to TRBJ2-2; no clear D. The CDR3 length is 16 residues. Germline CDR1 reads MNHEY; CDR2 reads SVGAGI. The V gene lost 2 bases and the J gene lost 4 bases, with 14 bases spanning the gap. CDR3 region: CASSYPAGYTTGELFF. CDR3 DNA: TGTGCCAGCAGTTACCCGGCAGGTTATACCACCGGGGAGCTGTTTTTT.

Regarding this clone: At one boundary the junction diverges from the germline segment, which might be a read error. This CDR3 is CTISGDRAVRGNTIYF. CDR3 DNA: TGTACCATCAGTGGGGACAGGGCCGTGCGGGGAAACACCATATATTTT. This chain links TRBV10-3 with TRBJ1-3, with 9 bases matching TRBD1. CDR1 is ENHRY and CDR2 is SYGVKD in the germline V gene. This CDR3 is 16 amino acids long.